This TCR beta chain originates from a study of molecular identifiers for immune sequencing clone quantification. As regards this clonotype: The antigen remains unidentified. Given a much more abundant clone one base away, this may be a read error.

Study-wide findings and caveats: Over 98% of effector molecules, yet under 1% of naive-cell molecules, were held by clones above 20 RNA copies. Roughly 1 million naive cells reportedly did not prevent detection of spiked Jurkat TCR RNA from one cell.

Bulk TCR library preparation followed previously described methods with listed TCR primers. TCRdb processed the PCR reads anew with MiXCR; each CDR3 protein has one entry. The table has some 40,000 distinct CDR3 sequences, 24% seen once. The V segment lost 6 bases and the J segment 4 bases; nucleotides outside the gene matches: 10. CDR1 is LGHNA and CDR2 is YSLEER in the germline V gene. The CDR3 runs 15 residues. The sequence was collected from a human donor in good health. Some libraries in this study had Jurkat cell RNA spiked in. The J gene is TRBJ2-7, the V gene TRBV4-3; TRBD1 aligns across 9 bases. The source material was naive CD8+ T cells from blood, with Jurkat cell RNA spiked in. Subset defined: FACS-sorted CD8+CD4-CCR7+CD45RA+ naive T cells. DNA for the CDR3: TGCGCCAGCAGGTATAACGCCGGGACAGGGTACGAGCAGTACTTC. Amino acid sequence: CASRYNAGTGYEQYF.